A single T cell receptor (beta chain) is shown here with its context. What it binds is unknown. The table came from immunoSEQ multiplex PCR; TCRdb's copy has only in-frame clones and leaves some out. The sample includes nearly 50,000 clones, approximately 86% seen only once; the top ten take 1.5% to 2%. This specimen belongs to a study of OX40 agonist ivuxolimab in advanced cancers. The overall study: Those treated in dose escalation had hepatocellular carcinoma, melanoma, renal cell cancer or head and neck cancer.

The germline V gene encodes CDR1 SNHLY and CDR2 FYNNEI. The CDR3 consists of 16 residues. Trimming removed 3 bases from V and 3 bases from J; junction bases left unmatched: 4. Study-level results: Dosing at 0.1 to 3.0 mg/kg was accompanied by clonal expansion of CD4+ and CD8+ blood T cells by week 6.

The source material was CD4+ or CD8+ T cells sorted from blood, sampled in a trial of the OX40 agonist ivuxolimab. V and J are TRBV2 and TRBJ2-3; 12 bases agree with TRBD2. The sequence was obtained from an adult with an advanced solid tumor such as melanoma, head and neck, liver or kidney cancer. CDR3 residues: CASSDQTSGRTDTQYF. CDR3 nucleotides: TGTGCCAGCAGTGACCAGACTAGCGGGAGAACAGATACGCAGTATTTT.